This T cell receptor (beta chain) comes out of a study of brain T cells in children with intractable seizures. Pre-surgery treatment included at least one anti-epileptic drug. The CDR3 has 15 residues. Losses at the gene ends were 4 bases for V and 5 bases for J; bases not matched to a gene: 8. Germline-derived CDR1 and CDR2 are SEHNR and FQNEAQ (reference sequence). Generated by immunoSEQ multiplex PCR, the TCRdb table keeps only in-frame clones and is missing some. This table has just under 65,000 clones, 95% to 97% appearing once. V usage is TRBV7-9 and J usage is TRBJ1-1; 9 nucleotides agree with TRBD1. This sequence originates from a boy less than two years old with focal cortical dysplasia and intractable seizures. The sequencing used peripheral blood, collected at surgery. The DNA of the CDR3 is TGTGCCAGCAGCTCATGGGACAGGGCAAGGACTGAAGCTTTCTTT. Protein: CASSSWDRARTEAFF.